Below are 13 T cell receptor beta chains sequenced from a single sample in a study of molecular identifiers for immune sequencing clone quantification. TCRdb reprocessed the PCR reads via MiXCR and lists one record per CDR3 protein. The table lists about 640,000 distinct CDR3 sequences, 20% of them singletons. The sample was naive CD8+ T cells from blood, with Jurkat cell RNA spiked in. The sample's subset: FACS-sorted CD8+CD4-CCR7+CD45RA+ naive T cells. Receptor source: a human donor in good health. Some libraries in this study had Jurkat cell RNA spiked in.

This clonotype came up many times. This rearrangement joins TRBV15 to TRBJ2-5; unclear D gene. Germline lookup yields CDR1 LNHNV and CDR2 YYDKDF (reference sequence). V was cut by 0 bases and J by 3 bases, with 11 bases left in between. CDR3 length: 15 amino acids. In nucleotides, the CDR3 is TGTGCCACCAGCAGAGATATGGCAGGAGAAGAGACCCAGTACTTC. Its protein product is CATSRDMAGEETQYF. The entire variable domain, with the rest obtained from reference TRBV15 and TRBJ2-5, is as follows: DAMVIQNPRYQVTQFGKPVTLSCSQTLNHNVMYWYQQKSSQAPKLLFHYYDKDFNNEADTPDNFQSRRPNTSFCFLDIRSPGLGDTAMYLCATSRDMAGEETQYFGPGTRLLVL.

In regard to this clonotype: With a much larger clone just one base away, this may be a read error. The V gene is TRBV2, the J gene TRBJ1-4; 7 nucleotides agree with TRBD1. This CDR3 has 15 residues. The germline gives CDR1 SNHLY, CDR2 FYNNEI. The CDR3 DNA sequence: TGTGCCAGCAGTGAGCGACAGGGCCAAAATGGAAAACTGTTTTTT. This gives the protein CASSERQGQNGKLFF.

This clonotype was recorded at least ten times. The V and J genes are TRBV10-3 and TRBJ2-7, with 9 bases identical to TRBD1. The CDR3 runs to 14 residues. The ends lost 7 bases at V and 6 bases at J; junction bases unmatched: 10. Germline values: CDR1 ENHRY, CDR2 SYGVKD. The CDR3 coding sequence is TGTGCCATCAACCTAGGACAGGGGCTCAGCGAGCAGTACTTC. Amino acids: CAINLGQGLSEQYF.

This clonotype has a handful of counts. The chain is built from TRBV9 and TRBJ2-2, with 12 bases matching TRBD2. V shed 3 bases, J shed 7 bases, and the junction held 4 bases outside the gene matches. CDR3 length: 15 amino acids. Germline CDR1 and CDR2: SGDLS and YYNGEE. The CDR3 is CASSASGGAGGELFF. The CDR3 nucleotides read TGTGCCAGCAGCGCTAGCGGGGGGGCTGGCGGGGAGCTGTTTTTT. Full variable domain (rest looked up from reference TRBV9 and TRBJ2-2): DSGVTQTPKHLITATGQRVTLRCSPRSGDLSVYWYQQSLDQGLQFLIQYYNGEERAKGNILERFSAQQFPDLHSELNLSSLELGDSALYFCASSASGGAGGELFFGEGSRLTVL.

The chain uses TRBV19 and TRBJ1-1; a possible D gene is TRBD1 (6 bases). Trimming shortened V by 9 bases and J by 4 bases, and 21 bases separated the two germline ends. The germline V gene encodes CDR1 LNHDA and CDR2 SQIVND (reference sequence). The CDR3 spans 15 residues. The chain's CDR3 is CASRAGDRITTEAFF. The DNA of the CDR3 is TGTGCCAGCCGAGCAGGAGACAGGATCACCACTGAAGCTTTCTTT.

This clonotype has just a few counts. The CDR3 DNA reads TGTGCCAGCATAGACAGGGAGGGAGCCGGCTCCTACGAGCAGTACTTC. This gives the protein CASIDREGAGSYEQYF. V and J are TRBV7-6 and TRBJ2-7, with D perhaps assigned TRBD1 or TRBD2 (7 bases each). The germline V and J ends were trimmed by 7 bases and 0 bases, with 19 bases remaining between them. CDR1 is SGHVS and CDR2 is FNYEAQ in the germline V gene. The CDR3 extends over 16 amino acids.

A remark on this clonotype: A clone one base away is much larger, so this may be a read error. The DNA of the CDR3 is TGTGCCGGCAGTCCCAGACTAGCGGGAGAGCGTGAGCAGTTCTTC. Its translation: CAGSPRLAGEREQFF. This chain uses TRBV28 with TRBJ2-1; the match to TRBD2 covers 12 bases. CDR1 and CDR2 (germline): MDHEN, SYDVKM. The CDR3 totals 15 residues.

CDR3 nucleotide sequence: TGTGCCAGCAGCTTTTGGGGGGGGATCGCGGGTACTGAAGCTTTCTTT. Translating it yields CASSFWGGIAGTEAFF. The chain carries TRBV11-2 and TRBJ1-1; possible D gene TRBD1, 5 bases. The V gene lost 3 bases and the J gene lost 5 bases, with 19 bases spanning the gap. The germline gives CDR1 SGHAT, CDR2 FQNNGV. CDR3 size: 16 residues.

This clonotype was seen repeatedly, ten times or more. The chain employs TRBV7-6 and TRBJ2-7; D may match TRBD1 or TRBD2 (5 bases each). Germline V gives CDR1 SGHVS, CDR2 FNYEAQ. This CDR3 is built from 14 residues. V was cut by 3 bases and J by 1 base, with 10 bases left in between. The CDR3 sequence is CASSFRDRSYEQYF. CDR3 bases: TGTGCCAGCAGCTTCCGGGACCGGTCCTACGAGCAGTACTTC. Together with reference TRBV7-6 and TRBJ2-7, the CDR3 gives the full variable domain: GAGVSQSPRYKVTKRGQDVALRCDPISGHVSLYWYRQALGQGPEFLTYFNYEAQQDKSGLPNDRFSAERPEGSISTLTIQRTEQRDSAMYRCASSFRDRSYEQYFGPGTRLTVT.

Points on this clonotype: The CDR3 ends on some other residue instead of the conserved phenylalanine or tryptophan, so this is likely a read error. This chain joins TRBV7-6 and TRBJ2-1; TRBD2 might be the D (5 bases). The CDR3 has 18 amino acids. The V gene's germline CDR1 is SGHVS and CDR2 FNYEAQ. The CDR3 bases are TGTGCCGGCAGCTTATCCCCCAGCGGCGCCTTCTCCTACAATGAGCAGTTCCTC. Translation gives CAGSLSPSGAFSYNEQFL.

This clonotype was seen repeatedly, ten times or more. The rearrangement joins TRBV19 to TRBJ2-3; 11 nucleotides line up with TRBD2. The V gene's germline CDR1 is LNHDA and CDR2 SQIVND (reference sequence). J was trimmed by 5 bases and V by 6 bases; bases with no gene match: 10. CDR3 size: 16 residues. CDR3 DNA sequence: TGTGCCAGTAGGGGACTAGCGGTAAGAGTGGAAGATACGCAGTATTTT. Its protein is CASRGLAVRVEDTQYF.

The genes are TRBV19 and TRBJ2-2; a weak D match, TRBD1 (6 bases). CDR1 and CDR2 (germline): LNHDA, SQIVND (reference sequence). Trimming shortened V by 7 bases and J by 3 bases, and 12 bases separated the two germline ends. The CDR3 is made up of 14 amino acids. CDR3 nucleotides: TGTGCCAGTATGCAGGGGCTCGACACCGGGGAGCTGTTTTTT. Translating it yields CASMQGLDTGELFF.

This clonotype showed up many times. The CDR3 DNA reads TGTGCCAGCGGGGTTACCTACGAGCAGTACTTC. Encoded protein: CASGVTYEQYF. This chain connects TRBV6-2 or TRBV6-3 to TRBJ2-7; D remains ambiguous. Trimming removed 8 bases at V and 2 bases at J, with 7 bases between. The CDR3 extends over 11 amino acids. Germline V gene lookup returns CDR1 MNHEY and CDR2 SVGEGT.